This passage covers 25 T cell receptor beta chains from one sample sequenced in a study of T cells after yellow fever vaccination. Each CDR3 protein is one row after TCRdb ran MiXCR on the 5' RACE reads. Of a few hundred thousand distinct CDR3 sequences listed, roughly 5.2% are singletons. The sample in question was CD4+ T cells sorted from PBMCs, obtained on the day of the yellow fever booster vaccination. Receptors were obtained from a man aged 18-30 years who received the YFV17D yellow fever vaccine.

This rearrangement joins TRBV5-1 to TRBJ2-5, with a tentative D call TRBD2 (6 bases). The CDR3 covers 18 residues. Per germline, CDR1 SGHRS and CDR2 YFSETQ. V lost 0 bases and J lost 0, with 18 bases in between. The chain's CDR3 is CASSLEAGSRSYQETQYF. The CDR3 DNA reads as TGCGCCAGCAGCTTGGAGGCGGGGTCCAGGTCTTACCAAGAGACCCAGTACTTC.

The rearrangement joins TRBV28 to TRBJ2-3; D is possibly TRBD2 (5 bases). The CDR3 contains 15 residues. The V gene lost 3 bases and the J gene lost 1 base, with 11 bases spanning the gap. CDR1 and CDR2 (germline): MDHEN, SYDVKM. Here the CDR3 DNA reads TGTGCCAGCAGTTTCGGAGGCGGAGGCACAGATACGCAGTATTTT. Protein sequence: CASSFGGGGTDTQYF. Full variable domain (missing parts from reference TRBV28 and TRBJ2-3): DVKVTQSSRYLVKRTGEKVFLECVQDMDHENMFWYRQDPGLGLRLIYFSYDVKMKEKGDIPEGYSVSREKKERFSLILESASTNQTSMYLCASSFGGGGTDTQYFGPGTRLTVL.

This clonotype has ten or more counts. The chain combines TRBV4-1 with TRBJ2-1; 10 bases line up with TRBD2. Per the germline V gene, CDR1 is MGHRA and CDR2 is YSYEKL. V lost 2 bases to trimming and J lost 13 bases; unmatched junction nucleotides: 2. This CDR3 is 12 amino acids long. CDR3 sequence reads: CASSQSGGAQFF. The CDR3 DNA follows: TGCGCCAGCAGCCAAAGCGGGGGGGCTCAGTTCTTC.

This clonotype was detected ten times or more. The chain uses TRBV5-4 and TRBJ2-6; D unclear. Trimming cost V 1 base and J 1 base, with 6 bases left between them. The V gene's germline CDR1 is SGHNT and CDR2 YYREEE (reference sequence). The CDR3 has 15 residues. DNA for the CDR3: TGTGCCAGCAGCTTGCCAGGTTCTGGGGCCAACGTCCTGACTTTC. Amino acids: CASSLPGSGANVLTF. The full variable domain, with the rest looked up from reference TRBV5-4 and TRBJ2-6, is ETGVTQSPTHLIKTRGQQVTLRCSSQSGHNTVSWYQQALGQGPQFIFQYYREEENGRGNFPPRFSGLQFPNYSSELNVNALELDDSALYLCASSLPGSGANVLTFGAGSRLTVL.

This clonotype showed up just a few times. The chain carries TRBV7-8 and TRBJ1-2, with a possible D match to TRBD1 (6 bases). Germline loops: CDR1 SGHVS, CDR2 FQNEAQ. V was shortened by 0 bases and J by 4 bases, with 15 bases between the two germline ends. This CDR3 contains 16 residues. CDR3 loop: CASSLAGKGGVYGYTF. In DNA form, the CDR3 reads TGTGCCAGCAGCTTAGCGGGAAAGGGGGGTGTCTATGGCTACACCTTC. Supplemented by reference TRBV7-8 and TRBJ1-2, the full variable domain reads GAGVSQSPRYKVAKRGQDVALRCDPISGHVSLFWYQQALGQGPEFLTYFQNEAQLDKSGLPSDRFFAERPEGSVSTLKIQRTQQEDSAVYLCASSLAGKGGVYGYTFGSGTRLTVV.

V gene TRBV6-2 or TRBV6-3 combines with J gene TRBJ2-3, with D possibly TRBD1 on 5 matching bases. The V gene lost 4 bases and the J gene lost 2 bases, with 19 bases spanning the gap. The CDR3 has 17 amino acids. Germline V gene sequence: CDR1 MNHEY, CDR2 SVGEGT. As DNA, the CDR3 is TGTGCCAGCAGTTCACCTCTCCAGGGATCCTTCACAGATACGCAGTATTTT. Its protein is CASSSPLQGSFTDTQYF.

This clonotype occurred many times. The chain carries TRBV12-3 or TRBV12-4 and TRBJ2-1, with D unresolved. The germline V and J ends were trimmed by 7 bases and 0 bases, with 10 bases remaining between them. This CDR3 is built from 14 residues. The CDR3 spells CASNHPSSYNEQFF. The CDR3, as DNA: TGTGCCAGCAATCACCCGAGCTCCTACAATGAGCAGTTCTTC.

This clonotype was recorded many times. The chain links TRBV20-1 to TRBJ1-6; D unclear. This CDR3 is built from 15 residues. Trimming removed 3 bases from V and 6 bases from J, with 15 bases in between. Looked up from germline, CDR1 is DFQATT and CDR2 is SNEGSKA (reference sequence). The DNA of the CDR3 is TGCAGTGCTAGTACAAGTCGGGCAGCTAATTCACCCCTCCACTTT. Translating gives CSASTSRAANSPLHF.

The chain uses TRBV7-8 and TRBJ2-7; 11 bases are a match to TRBD2. The junction had 9 bases not matched to a gene; V was cut back by 2 bases and J by 0 bases. CDR1 SGHVS and CDR2 FQNEAQ come from the germline V gene. The CDR3 is made up of 18 amino acids. The CDR3 is CASSLRLGLAGGSYEQYF. The CDR3 region has the DNA TGTGCCAGCAGCTTACGGTTGGGGCTAGCGGGGGGCTCCTACGAGCAGTACTTC.

This clonotype was counted at least ten times. V usage is TRBV20-1 and J usage is TRBJ1-5; possibly TRBD1 for D (5 bases). Trimming took off 6 bases at V and 4 bases at J, with 22 bases between the two ends. In germline, CDR1 is DFQATT, CDR2 SNEGSKA (reference sequence). The CDR3 runs 16 residues. For the CDR3, the DNA is TGCAGTGCCGACTCCCGGGACGAAGGGTGGAATCAGCCCCAGCATTTT. Encoded protein: CSADSRDEGWNQPQHF.

In this sample, this clonotype turned up a few times. J is TRBJ2-1 and V is TRBV5-6; D is possibly TRBD1 (5 bases). The V end lost 4 bases, the J end lost 4 bases, and 12 bases lay between the germline ends. The CDR3 is 14 amino acids. Per the germline V gene, CDR1 is SGHDT and CDR2 is YYEEEE. Here the CDR3 DNA reads TGTGCCAGCAGCCGTATCGGACAATACAATGAGCAGTTCTTC. Translating it yields CASSRIGQYNEQFF.

The CDR3 DNA follows: TGCGCCAGCAGCCAAGCTCTCGGGAGAACCGGGGAGCTGTTTTTT. It yields the protein CASSQALGRTGELFF. This chain links TRBV4-3 with TRBJ2-2, with D perhaps matching TRBD2 (6 bases). The germline V gene encodes CDR1 LGHNA and CDR2 YSLEER. The CDR3 covers 15 residues. V shed 1 base and J shed 5 bases, with 11 bases lying between them.

V usage is TRBV3-1 and J usage is TRBJ2-1; no definite D call. The CDR3 runs 13 residues. Germline CDR1 LGHDT, CDR2 YNNKEL (reference sequence). V lost 4 bases and J lost 8, with 12 bases in between. The CDR3 coding sequence is TGTGCCAGCAGCCGGGGATCTTCTGATGAGCAGTTCTTC. It codes for CASSRGSSDEQFF.

V is TRBV3-2 and J is TRBJ2-1; the tabulated D call, TRBD2, remains unverified against the DNA. TRBV3-2 is a documented pseudogene. The CDR3 loop spans 12 amino acids. The CDR3: CASVLPRDEQFF. CDR3 coding DNA: TGTGCCAGCGTCCTCCCAAGGGATGAGCAGTTCTTC.

This clonotype was observed many times. The chain couples TRBV20-1 to TRBJ2-1, with 9 bases fitting TRBD2. Germline V lookup: CDR1 DFQATT, CDR2 SNEGSKA (reference sequence). The length of the CDR3 is 16 residues. Losses at the gene ends were 1 base for V and 2 bases for J; bases not matched to a gene: 6. The DNA of the CDR3 is TGCAGTGCTAGAGGTTCTAGCGGGGAGACCTACAATGAGCAGTTCTTC. It is translated as CSARGSSGETYNEQFF.

This clonotype appeared a few times. This rearrangement joins TRBV11-2 to TRBJ2-3; D unresolved. V was pared by 5 bases and J by 4 bases, with 13 bases between. Germline CDR1 reads SGHAT; CDR2 reads FQNNGV. This CDR3 has 14 amino acids. This CDR3 is CASSQLVYADTQYF. CDR3 in DNA: TGTGCCAGCAGCCAACTTGTGTACGCAGATACGCAGTATTTT.

This clonotype was detected many times. This chain connects TRBV5-5 to TRBJ1-1, with D possibly TRBD1 on 5 matching bases. The germline CDR1 and CDR2 sequences are SGHKS and YYEKEE (reference sequence). This CDR3 region has 12 residues. V lost 4 bases, J lost 5 bases, and 9 bases lay in between. CDR3 in amino acids: CASSPGRTEAFF. In DNA form, the CDR3 reads TGTGCCAGCAGCCCGGGGCGGACTGAAGCTTTCTTT.

Ten or more counts support this clonotype. This sequence joins TRBV10-3 and TRBJ1-6, with D perhaps TRBD1 (6 bases). V was trimmed by 3 bases and J by 9 bases, leaving 9 bases between them. CDR3 length: 13 residues. Germline CDR1 reads ENHRY; CDR2 reads SYGVKD. DNA of the CDR3: TGTGCCATCAGTGACAGGGGTGGTTCACCCCTCCACTTT. This gives the protein CAISDRGGSPLHF.

At least ten counts were recorded for this clonotype. The DNA for the CDR3 is TGTGCCAGCAGTTACTCTAGGGGGGGGGCCCGAGATACGCAGTATTTT. This gives the protein CASSYSRGGARDTQYF. This sequence joins TRBV6-5 and TRBJ2-3; D possibly corresponds to TRBD2 (7 bases). CDR3 length: 16 residues. V was cut by 0 bases and J by 5 bases, with 15 bases left in between. Germline lookup yields CDR1 MNHEY and CDR2 SVGAGI.

This clonotype occurred many times. This chain joins TRBV7-3 and TRBJ2-2; no firm D call. V lost 1 base and J 6 bases, leaving 9 bases between the germline ends. In germline, CDR1 is SGHTA, CDR2 FQGTGA. This CDR3 has 14 amino acids. CDR3 protein: CASSLMGSPGELFF. CDR3 DNA: TGTGCCAGCAGCTTAATGGGTAGTCCCGGGGAGCTGTTTTTT.

This clonotype showed up just a few times. The V call is TRBV5-1, the J call TRBJ1-1; the D gene is possibly TRBD1 (5 bases). The length of the CDR3 is 17 residues. Per germline, CDR1 SGHRS and CDR2 YFSETQ. The V end was cut by 0 bases, the J end by 0 bases, with 15 bases between. CDR3 residues: CASSLVSGARMNTEAFF. The CDR3 DNA reads TGCGCCAGCAGCTTGGTCAGCGGGGCACGCATGAACACTGAAGCTTTCTTT.

Only a few counts were recorded for this clonotype. The chain uses TRBV9 and TRBJ2-2; no reliable D call. CDR1 and CDR2 from the germline V gene are SGDLS and YYNGEE. The CDR3 covers 14 residues. Deletions cut 1 base from V and 2 bases from J, with 6 bases between. The chain's CDR3 is CASSVSLNTGELFF. As DNA, the CDR3 is TGTGCCAGCAGCGTATCTCTAAACACCGGGGAGCTGTTTTTT.

This clonotype was observed a handful of times. The chain employs TRBV28 and TRBJ2-6, with D perhaps TRBD2 (5 bases). CDR3 length: 15 amino acids. V lost 6 bases, J lost 4 bases, and 13 bases lay in between. Germline CDR1 MDHEN, CDR2 SYDVKM. Here the CDR3 reads CASRVGVYGANVLTF. CDR3 DNA sequence: TGTGCCAGCAGGGTCGGGGTTTACGGGGCCAACGTCCTGACTTTC.

This chain uses TRBV6-1 with TRBJ2-2; D gene uncertain. CDR3 length: 14 amino acids. Germline V gives CDR1 MNHNS, CDR2 SASEGT. V dropped 2 bases and J dropped 6 bases, with 10 bases sitting between them. Here the CDR3 reads CASSESYRSGELFF. CDR3 sequence (DNA): TGTGCCAGCAGTGAATCCTACCGGTCCGGGGAGCTGTTTTTT.

The gene calls are TRBV28 and TRBJ1-2; no definite D call. The CDR3 totals 12 residues. Germline CDR1 reads MDHEN; CDR2 reads SYDVKM. Between the trimmed V and J ends, which lost 4 bases and 1 base, there was a span of 4 bases. CDR3 nucleotide sequence: TGTGCCAGCAGTTCGAATAACTATGGCTACACCTTC. This encodes CASSSNNYGYTF.